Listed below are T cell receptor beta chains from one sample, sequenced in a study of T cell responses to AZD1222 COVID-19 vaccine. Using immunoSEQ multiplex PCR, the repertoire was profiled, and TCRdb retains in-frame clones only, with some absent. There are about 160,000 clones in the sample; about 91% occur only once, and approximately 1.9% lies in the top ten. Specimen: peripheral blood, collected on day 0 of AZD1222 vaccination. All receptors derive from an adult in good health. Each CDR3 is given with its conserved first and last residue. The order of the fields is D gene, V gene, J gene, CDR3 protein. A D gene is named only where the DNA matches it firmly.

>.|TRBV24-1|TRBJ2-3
CATSDFPDTQYF
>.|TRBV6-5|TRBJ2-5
CASSYTGSQKTQYF
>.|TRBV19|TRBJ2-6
CASSIPTPSGANVLTF
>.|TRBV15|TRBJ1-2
CATRPTDNYGYTF
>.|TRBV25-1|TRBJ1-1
CASSEFFGGDFSNTEAFF
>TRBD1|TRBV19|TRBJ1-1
CASSYRTGNTEAFF
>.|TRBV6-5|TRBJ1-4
CASRETVYEGEKLFF
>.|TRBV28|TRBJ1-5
CASSLGGPGDQPQHF
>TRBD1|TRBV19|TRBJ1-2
CASTSQGRSGGAPKDGYTF
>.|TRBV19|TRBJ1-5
CASSILVGPQHF
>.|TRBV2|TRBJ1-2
CASSQRGENGYTF
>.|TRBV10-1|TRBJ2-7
CASSASGFGEQYF
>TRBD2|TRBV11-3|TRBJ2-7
CASSRASGGEQYF
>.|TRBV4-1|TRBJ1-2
CASSQAMQGNYGYTF
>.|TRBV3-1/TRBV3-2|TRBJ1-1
CASSQVVTLMNTEAFF
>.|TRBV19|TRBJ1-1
CATSVGATEAFF
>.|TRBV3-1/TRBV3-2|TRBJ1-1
CASNQQGRAEAFF
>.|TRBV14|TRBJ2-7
CASSPRGTYEQYF
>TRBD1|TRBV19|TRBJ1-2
CASSPGGRYSGYTF
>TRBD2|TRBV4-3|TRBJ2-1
CASSQDSGSLNEQFF
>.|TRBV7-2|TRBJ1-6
CASSPTTRGVNHF
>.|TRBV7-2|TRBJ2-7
CASAGTQSSYEQYF
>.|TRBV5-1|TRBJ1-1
CASSLGLGDTEAFF
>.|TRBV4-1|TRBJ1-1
CASSQDQSVSEAFF
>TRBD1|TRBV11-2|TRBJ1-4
CASSFNRGHPEKLFF
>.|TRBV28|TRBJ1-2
CASSFLGGLNYGYTF
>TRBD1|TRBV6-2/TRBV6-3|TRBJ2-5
CASSSLTGGVGETQYF
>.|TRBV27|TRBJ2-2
CASSLFWDTGELFF
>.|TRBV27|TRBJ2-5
CASSVRGQETQYF
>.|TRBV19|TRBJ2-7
CASSQPGEQYF
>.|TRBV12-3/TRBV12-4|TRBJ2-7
CASGINYEQYF
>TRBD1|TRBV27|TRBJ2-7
CASSRLGTGAYEQYF
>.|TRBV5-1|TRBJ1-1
CATTLAGTGKNTEAFF
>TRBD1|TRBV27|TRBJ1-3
CASSSGQGMRNTIYF
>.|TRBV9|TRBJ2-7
CASSVALGVHEQYF
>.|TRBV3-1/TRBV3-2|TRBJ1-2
CASSPGPYGYTF
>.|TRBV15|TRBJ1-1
CATSRDLATTYRAFF
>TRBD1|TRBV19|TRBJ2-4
CASKDRDIQYF
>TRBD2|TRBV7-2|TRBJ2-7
CASSLVLLAGERYEQYF
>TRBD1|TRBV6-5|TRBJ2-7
CASTGQGTNEQYF
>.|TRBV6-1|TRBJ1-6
CASSESRVGSPLHF
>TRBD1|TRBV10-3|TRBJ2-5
CAISDDRGQETQYF
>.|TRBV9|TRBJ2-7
CASSVSGLGPPEQYF
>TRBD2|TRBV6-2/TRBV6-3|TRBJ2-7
CASSDHGGGYEQYF
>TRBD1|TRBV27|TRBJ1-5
CASSLGQGRNQPQHF
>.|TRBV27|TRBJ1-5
CASSFLGSNQPQHF
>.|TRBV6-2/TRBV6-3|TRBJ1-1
CASSYLQGNLGVGAFF
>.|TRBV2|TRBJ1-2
CASSLGGYGYTF
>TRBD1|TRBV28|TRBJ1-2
CASSSPQGQILNYGYTF
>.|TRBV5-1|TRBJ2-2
CASSLAQDTGELFF
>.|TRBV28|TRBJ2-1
CASIGTAYNEQFF
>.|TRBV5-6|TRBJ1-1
CASSLTTYTEAFF
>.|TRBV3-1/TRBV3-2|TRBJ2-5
CASSPQTSQETQYF
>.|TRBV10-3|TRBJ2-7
CAISDGHEQYF